A selection of T cell receptor beta chains follows, all from one sample in a study of blood T cell repertoires in COVID-19. Profiled with immunoSEQ multiplex PCR; TCRdb holds only in-frame clones, not every one. The table includes approximately 120,000 clones, 83% detected once. The sample comprised peripheral blood. Receptors originate from a man at least 80 years old with active or convalescent COVID-19. Both conserved end residues are part of each CDR3. A D gene is named only where the DNA matches it firmly. Size is omitted from some rows. Given values are once, few, many or a class for expanded clones.

clone_size: NA
v_call: TRBV18
j_call: TRBJ1-2
d_call: NA
cdr3_aa: CASSPPTGDGYTF
cdr3_nt: TGTGCCAGCTCACCACCCACAGGTGATGGCTACACCTTC

clone_size: NA
v_call: TRBV28
j_call: TRBJ2-5
d_call: TRBD1
cdr3_aa: CASSLGQEETQYF
cdr3_nt: TGTGCCAGCAGTTTGGGACAGGAAGAGACCCAGTACTTC

clone_size: NA
v_call: TRBV2
j_call: TRBJ2-1
d_call: TRBD2
cdr3_aa: CASSASGGAWDEQFF
cdr3_nt: TGTGCCAGCAGTGCTAGCGGGGGGGCTTGGGATGAGCAGTTCTTC

clone_size: NA
v_call: TRBV9
j_call: TRBJ1-6
d_call: NA
cdr3_aa: CASSVELNSPLHF
cdr3_nt: TGTGCCAGCAGCGTGGAGCTTAATTCACCCCTCCACTTT

clone_size: NA
v_call: TRBV6-5
j_call: TRBJ2-7
d_call: NA
cdr3_aa: CASSYSASSYEQYF
cdr3_nt: TGTGCCAGCAGTTACTCGGCCTCTTCCTACGAGCAGTACTTC

clone_size: once
v_call: TRBV7-9
j_call: TRBJ2-7
d_call: NA
cdr3_aa: CASSLAALLDPYF
cdr3_nt: TGTGCCAGCAGCTTAGCAGCCCTTCTTGATCCGTACTTC

clone_size: NA
v_call: TRBV7-6
j_call: TRBJ2-7
d_call: NA
cdr3_aa: CASSFGSGLTYEQYF
cdr3_nt: TGTGCCAGCAGCTTCGGGAGCGGATTAACCTACGAGCAGTACTTC

clone_size: NA
v_call: TRBV6-5
j_call: TRBJ1-5
d_call: NA
cdr3_aa: CASSSGAGQPQHF
cdr3_nt: TGTGCCAGCAGTTCGGGAGCCGGACAGCCCCAGCATTTT

clone_size: NA
v_call: TRBV5-1
j_call: TRBJ2-7
d_call: NA
cdr3_aa: CASSLDPNRVGEQYF
cdr3_nt: TGCGCCAGCAGCTTGGATCCGAACAGGGTCGGCGAGCAGTACTTC

clone_size: few
v_call: TRBV18
j_call: TRBJ1-5
d_call: TRBD1
cdr3_aa: CASSGTGTDLQPQHF
cdr3_nt: TGTGCCAGCTCAGGGACAGGGACCGACCTTCAGCCCCAGCATTTT

clone_size: NA
v_call: TRBV25-1
j_call: TRBJ1-3
d_call: NA
cdr3_aa: CASTTLGNTIYF
cdr3_nt: TGTGCCAGCACAACTCTGGGAAACACCATATATTTT

clone_size: NA
v_call: TRBV9
j_call: TRBJ1-3
d_call: TRBD1
cdr3_aa: CASSGSRDRGPGGNTIYF
cdr3_nt: TGTGCCAGCAGCGGGTCCCGGGACAGGGGGCCGGGAGGAAACACCATATATTTT

clone_size: NA
v_call: TRBV9
j_call: TRBJ2-3
d_call: TRBD2
cdr3_aa: CASSTAAGRDTQYF
cdr3_nt: TGTGCCAGCAGCACCGCAGCGGGGAGAGATACGCAGTATTTT

clone_size: NA
v_call: TRBV27
j_call: TRBJ2-3
d_call: TRBD1
cdr3_aa: CASSALRTGFSTDTQYF
cdr3_nt: TGTGCCAGCAGTGCCTTACGGACAGGGTTCAGCACAGATACGCAGTATTTT

clone_size: NA
v_call: TRBV29-1
j_call: TRBJ1-4
d_call: NA
cdr3_aa: CSVSSGPANEKLFF
cdr3_nt: TGCAGCGTATCCTCAGGGCCGGCTAATGAAAAACTGTTTTTT

clone_size: NA
v_call: TRBV28
j_call: TRBJ2-1
d_call: NA
cdr3_aa: CASSLRGRTYNEQFF
cdr3_nt: TGTGCCAGCAGTTTAAGGGGTCGGACCTACAATGAGCAGTTCTTC

clone_size: few
v_call: TRBV10-3
j_call: TRBJ1-4
d_call: NA
cdr3_aa: CAISVGAGTTNEKLFF
cdr3_nt: TGTGCCATCAGTGTAGGGGCAGGGACAACTAATGAAAAACTGTTTTTT

clone_size: NA
v_call: TRBV3-1/TRBV3-2
j_call: TRBJ2-6
d_call: TRBD1
cdr3_aa: CASKQGPRSGANVLTF
cdr3_nt: TGTGCCAGCAAACAGGGGCCTCGCTCTGGGGCCAACGTCCTGACTTTC

clone_size: few
v_call: TRBV7-2
j_call: TRBJ2-2
d_call: NA
cdr3_aa: CASSLDELAGTGELFF
cdr3_nt: TGTGCCAGCAGCTTAGATGAACTAGCCGGCACCGGGGAGCTGTTTTTT

clone_size: NA
v_call: TRBV27
j_call: TRBJ1-6
d_call: NA
cdr3_aa: CASSPTGTYNSPLHF
cdr3_nt: TGTGCCAGCAGCCCAACAGGGACGTACAATTCACCCCTCCACTTT

clone_size: NA
v_call: TRBV12-3/TRBV12-4
j_call: TRBJ2-7
d_call: NA
cdr3_aa: CASSFPGTREQYF
cdr3_nt: TGTGCCAGCAGTTTCCCCGGGACAAGGGAGCAGTACTTC

clone_size: NA
v_call: TRBV6-1
j_call: TRBJ1-1
d_call: TRBD1
cdr3_aa: CASSGGKLGQGHTEAFF
cdr3_nt: TGTGCCAGCAGTGGAGGAAAGCTGGGACAGGGGCACACTGAAGCTTTCTTT

clone_size: NA
v_call: TRBV1
j_call: TRBJ2-5
d_call: NA
cdr3_aa: CTSSHPSAHQETQYF
cdr3_nt: TGCACCAGCAGCCACCCTAGCGCCCACCAAGAGACCCAGTACTTC

clone_size: few
v_call: TRBV7-2
j_call: TRBJ2-1
d_call: NA
cdr3_aa: CARKTGTFYNEQFF
cdr3_nt: TGTGCCAGAAAAACCGGGACATTTTACAATGAGCAGTTCTTC

clone_size: NA
v_call: TRBV6-6
j_call: TRBJ1-2
d_call: NA
cdr3_aa: CASSYGGSYGYTF
cdr3_nt: TGTGCCAGCAGTTACGGGGGGTCCTATGGCTACACCTTC

clone_size: NA
v_call: TRBV6-5
j_call: TRBJ1-2
d_call: TRBD1
cdr3_aa: CASSYGQGSYGYTF
cdr3_nt: TGTGCCAGCAGTTACGGACAGGGAAGCTATGGCTACACCTTC

clone_size: NA
v_call: TRBV7-2
j_call: TRBJ1-3
d_call: NA
cdr3_aa: CASSLAWAGSGNTIYF
cdr3_nt: TGTGCCAGCAGCTTAGCGTGGGCGGGGAGTGGAAACACCATATATTTT

clone_size: NA
v_call: TRBV19
j_call: TRBJ1-6
d_call: TRBD1
cdr3_aa: CASRETGTGGSPLHF
cdr3_nt: TGTGCCAGTAGAGAGACCGGGACAGGAGGTTCACCCCTCCACTTT

clone_size: NA
v_call: TRBV18
j_call: TRBJ1-6
d_call: NA
cdr3_aa: CASSPADTNSPLHF
cdr3_nt: TGTGCCAGCTCACCAGCAGATACCAATTCACCCCTCCACTTT